The 7 T cell receptor beta chains below were found in one sample sequenced in a study of T cell responses to AZD1222 COVID-19 vaccine. Assay: immunoSEQ multiplex PCR; the TCRdb copy retains only in-frame clones and omits some. The sample holds more than 95,000 clones, 75% to 90% seen once. Sample: peripheral blood, taken on day 0 of AZD1222 vaccination. The receptors derive from an adult in good health.

This clone was detected a few times. The chain joins TRBV27 to TRBJ1-6; a possible D gene is TRBD1 (5 bases). V was pared by 1 base and J by 8 bases, with 18 bases between. The CDR3 length is 17 residues. Germline CDR1 and CDR2: MNHEY and SMNVEV (reference sequence). The CDR3 spells CASSLWVAGRSYSPLHF. The DNA for the CDR3 is TGTGCCAGCAGTTTATGGGTCGCAGGGCGATCTTATTCACCCCTCCACTTT.

The rearrangement uses TRBV10-3 and TRBJ2-7; the D is unclear. The germline V gene has CDR1 ENHRY and CDR2 SYGVKD. The length of the CDR3 is 11 residues. V lost 2 bases to trimming and J lost 4 bases, with 3 bases between them. The CDR3 here is CAISEKYEQYF. The CDR3 nucleotides read TGTGCCATCAGTGAGAAGTACGAGCAGTACTTC.

This chain uses TRBV15 with TRBJ1-5; weak D call: TRBD1 (6 bases). Germline V gene data show CDR1 as LNHNV and CDR2 as YYDKDF (reference sequence). The CDR3 has 17 amino acids. The V end lost 0 bases, the J end lost 0 bases, and 12 bases lay between the germline ends. The CDR3 nucleotides read TGTGCCACCAGCAGAGATAGGGGGTCAGTTAGCAATCAGCCCCAGCATTTT. Its protein is CATSRDRGSVSNQPQHF.

This rearrangement joins TRBV15 to TRBJ2-7; 7 positions agree with TRBD1. This CDR3 contains 15 residues. Per germline, CDR1 LNHNV and CDR2 YYDKDF (reference sequence). The V gene end was trimmed by 2 bases and the J gene end by 0 bases; junction bases not matched to a gene: 4. The CDR3 is CATSRSRDSSYEQYF. The CDR3 DNA sequence: TGTGCCACCAGCAGATCGAGGGACAGCTCCTACGAGCAGTACTTC.

The chain couples TRBV7-9 to TRBJ1-3; D possibly corresponds to TRBD1 (5 bases). This CDR3 is 14 amino acids long. Germline values: CDR1 SEHNR, CDR2 FQNEAQ (reference sequence). V was trimmed by 5 bases and J by 2 bases, leaving 10 bases between them. The CDR3, as DNA: TGTGCCAGCAGCGGGGGATTTACTGGAAACACCATATATTTT. Protein: CASSGGFTGNTIYF.

The chain uses TRBV7-8 and TRBJ1-2; a weak D match, TRBD1 (5 bases). This CDR3 spans 12 amino acids. V dropped 1 base and J dropped 6 bases, with 6 bases sitting between them. The V gene's germline CDR1 is SGHVS and CDR2 FQNEAQ. CDR3 in amino acids: CASSLGGDGYTF. The CDR3, as DNA: TGTGCCAGCAGCTTAGGAGGGGATGGCTACACCTTC.

The CDR3 coding sequence is TGTGCCTGGATAAGGGGGGAGGGCTATGAGCAGTTCTTC. This sequence encodes CAWIRGEGYEQFF. The chain couples TRBV30 to TRBJ2-1; possible D gene TRBD2, 7 bases. The CDR3 loop spans 13 amino acids. Germline CDR1 GTSNPN, CDR2 SVGIG (reference sequence). With 4 bases removed from V and 8 bases from J, the gap between germline ends came to 15 bases.